Shown below are 8 T cell receptor beta chains from a single sample sequenced in a study of T cells after yellow fever vaccination. TCRdb redid the calling of the 5' RACE reads with MiXCR, one entry per CDR3 protein. The data show 450,000 to 550,000 distinct CDR3 sequences, 21% seen once. Sequenced material: PBMCs, taken roughly 20 days after the first yellow fever vaccination. Source of these receptors: a young man who received the YFV17D yellow fever vaccine.

The rearrangement links TRBV3-1 to TRBJ2-2; 8 bases fit TRBD2. Losses at the gene ends were 6 bases for V and 5 bases for J; bases not matched to a gene: 5. In germline, CDR1 is LGHDT, CDR2 YNNKEL (reference sequence). This CDR3 region has 14 residues. The CDR3 sequence is CASRPGGRTGELFF. CDR3 bases: TGTGCCAGCAGACCCGGCGGGAGGACCGGGGAGCTGTTTTTT.

This clonotype was seen more than once but under ten times. The genes are TRBV7-2 and TRBJ2-2; D might be TRBD1 (6 bases). V was pared by 5 bases and J by 7 bases, with 11 bases between. Germline V lookup: CDR1 SGHTA, CDR2 FQGNSA. The CDR3 covers 13 residues. The CDR3 region has the DNA TGTGCCAGCAGCGTACAGGGATACGGGGAGCTGTTTTTT. Its protein is CASSVQGYGELFF.

The chain has TRBV10-3 and TRBJ2-7; D may correspond to TRBD1 or TRBD2 (5 bases each). V dropped 10 bases and J dropped 3 bases, with 13 bases sitting between them. There are 12 residues in the CDR3. From germline, CDR1 is ENHRY and CDR2 SYGVKD. The CDR3 nucleotides are TGTGCCACCCGGGGCAGGAACTACGAGCAGTACTTC. This codes for CATRGRNYEQYF.

The CDR3 here is CASSLGGTRRYEQYV. Written as DNA, the CDR3 is TGTGCCAGCAGCTTGGGGGGGACCCGACGCTACGAGCAGTACGTC. J is TRBJ2-7 and V is TRBV7-2, with 7 nucleotides matching TRBD2. The CDR3 covers 15 residues. Germline V gene data show CDR1 as SGHTA and CDR2 as FQGNSA. The V segment lost 3 bases and the J segment 3 bases; nucleotides outside the gene matches: 8.

This clonotype was counted at least ten times. J is TRBJ1-2 and V is TRBV5-1; D is unclear. CDR1 and CDR2 from the germline V gene are SGHRS and YFSETQ. V dropped 4 bases and J dropped 0 bases, with 13 bases sitting between them. This CDR3 has 15 amino acids. In DNA form, the CDR3 reads TGCGCCAGCAGCGCGGGTGGCAGCTCTAACTATGGCTACACCTTC. This sequence encodes CASSAGGSSNYGYTF.

This clonotype was counted a few times. This chain uses TRBV6-6 with TRBJ2-2; D may be TRBD1 (5 bases). The CDR3 sequence is 12 residues long. The germline V gene has CDR1 MNHNY and CDR2 SVGAGI (reference sequence). In DNA, the CDR3 is TGTGCGACCGAAGGGGCTCGCGGGGAGCTGTTTTTT. Translating gives CATEGARGELFF.

The chain combines TRBV4-1 with TRBJ2-1; D unresolved. CDR1 is MGHRA and CDR2 is YSYEKL in the germline V gene. Trimming took 0 bases from V and 0 from J, leaving 12 bases between them. CDR3 length: 17 amino acids. CDR3 in amino acids: CASSQDLGSHSYNEQFF. CDR3 nucleotide sequence: TGCGCCAGCAGCCAAGATCTGGGCTCACACTCCTACAATGAGCAGTTCTTC.

CDR3 residues: CASSSAGVAGTEAFF. The DNA of the CDR3 is TGTGCCAGCAGCTCAGCGGGGGTGGCGGGCACTGAAGCTTTCTTT. The rearrangement links TRBV13 to TRBJ1-1; TRBD1 might be the D (5 bases). V lost 4 bases to trimming and J lost 4 bases, with 16 bases between them. Germline CDR1 is PRHDT and CDR2 is FYEKMQ (reference sequence). This CDR3 is built from 15 residues.